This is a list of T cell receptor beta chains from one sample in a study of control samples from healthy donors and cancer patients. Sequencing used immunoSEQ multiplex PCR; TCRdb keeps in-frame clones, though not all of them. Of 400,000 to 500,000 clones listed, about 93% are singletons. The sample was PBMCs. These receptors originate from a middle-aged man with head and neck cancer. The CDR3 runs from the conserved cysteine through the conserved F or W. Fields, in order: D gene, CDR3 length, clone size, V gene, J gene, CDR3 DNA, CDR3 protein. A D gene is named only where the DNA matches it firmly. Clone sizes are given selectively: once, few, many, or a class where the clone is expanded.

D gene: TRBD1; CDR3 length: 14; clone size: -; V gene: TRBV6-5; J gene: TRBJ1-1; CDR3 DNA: TGTGCCAGCAGACAAGGAAGGGGGCACACTGAAGCTTTCTTT; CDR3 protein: CASRQGRGHTEAFF
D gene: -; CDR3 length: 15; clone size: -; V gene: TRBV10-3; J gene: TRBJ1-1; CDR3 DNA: TGTGCCATCAGTGAACCAGACTTGGGGAGCACTGAAGCTTTCTTT; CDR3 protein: CAISEPDLGSTEAFF
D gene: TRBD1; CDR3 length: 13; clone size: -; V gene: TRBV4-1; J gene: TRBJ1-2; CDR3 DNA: TGCGCCAGCAGCCACAGGACAGGGGGAGGCTACACCTTC; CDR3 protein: CASSHRTGGGYTF
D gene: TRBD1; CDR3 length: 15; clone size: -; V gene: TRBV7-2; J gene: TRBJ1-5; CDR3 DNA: TGTGCCAGCAGCGACCAGACAGGGGGTAATCAGCCCCAGCATTTT; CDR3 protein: CASSDQTGGNQPQHF
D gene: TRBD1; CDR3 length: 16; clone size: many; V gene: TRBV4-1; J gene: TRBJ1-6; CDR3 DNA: TGCGCCAGCAGCCAACCACTGGGGACAGTGATTTCACCCCTCCACTTT; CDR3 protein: CASSQPLGTVISPLHF
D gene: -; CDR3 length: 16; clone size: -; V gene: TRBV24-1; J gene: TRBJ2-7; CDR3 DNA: TGTGCCACCAGTGATCCCTCCGCAGGGAGCTCCTACGAGCAGTACTTC; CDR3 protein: CATSDPSAGSSYEQYF
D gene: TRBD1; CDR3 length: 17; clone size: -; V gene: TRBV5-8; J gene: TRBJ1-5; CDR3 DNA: TGTGCCAGCAGCTTGGCCGGGGGACAGGCGGGCAATCAGCCCCAGCATTTT; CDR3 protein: CASSLAGGQAGNQPQHF
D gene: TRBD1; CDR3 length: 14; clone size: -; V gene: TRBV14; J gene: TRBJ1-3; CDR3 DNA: TGTGCCAGCAGCCAACAGGGGGCTGGAAACACCATATATTTT; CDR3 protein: CASSQQGAGNTIYF
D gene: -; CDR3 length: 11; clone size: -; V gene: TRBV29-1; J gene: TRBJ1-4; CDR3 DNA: TGCAGCGTTGGGCAGGGCGGAAAACTGTTTTTT; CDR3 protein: CSVGQGGKLFF
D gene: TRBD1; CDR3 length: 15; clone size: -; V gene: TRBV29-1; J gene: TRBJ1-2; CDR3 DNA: TGCAGCGGATACCCTACGGACAGGGGGCATCGTGGCTACACCTTC; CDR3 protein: CSGYPTDRGHRGYTF
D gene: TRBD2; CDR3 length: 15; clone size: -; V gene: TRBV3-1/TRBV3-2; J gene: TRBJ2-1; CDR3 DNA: TGTGCCAGCAGCCAAGCAGCGGGAAGCTACAATGAGCAGTTCTTC; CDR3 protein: CASSQAAGSYNEQFF
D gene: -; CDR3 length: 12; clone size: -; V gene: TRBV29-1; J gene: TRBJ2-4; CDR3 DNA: TGCAGCGTTTTTAGGGACGACTACCTTCAGTACTTC; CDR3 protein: CSVFRDDYLQYF
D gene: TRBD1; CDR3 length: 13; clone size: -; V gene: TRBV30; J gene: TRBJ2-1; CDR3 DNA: TGTGCCTGGAGTCAGGGGGCCTACAATGAGCAGTTCTTC; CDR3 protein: CAWSQGAYNEQFF
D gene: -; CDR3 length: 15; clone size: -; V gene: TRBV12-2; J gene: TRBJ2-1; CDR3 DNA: TGTGCAAGTCGCACCCGCCGGCGGGAGTACAATGAGCAGTTCTTC; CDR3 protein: CASRTRRREYNEQFF
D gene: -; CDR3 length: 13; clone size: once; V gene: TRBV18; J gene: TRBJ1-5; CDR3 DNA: TGTGCCAGCTCACCAGAGGGGAATCAGCCCCAGCATTTT; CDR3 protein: CASSPEGNQPQHF
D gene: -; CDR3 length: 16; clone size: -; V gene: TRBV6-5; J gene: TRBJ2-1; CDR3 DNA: TGTGCCAGCAGTTACCCAGATTCCCCCAGACACAATGAGCAGTTCTTC; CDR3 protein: CASSYPDSPRHNEQFF
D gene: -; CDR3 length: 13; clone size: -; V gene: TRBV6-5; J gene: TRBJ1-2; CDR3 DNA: TGTGCCAGCACCAAGCAAGGGAGCTATGGCTACACCTTC; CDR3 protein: CASTKQGSYGYTF
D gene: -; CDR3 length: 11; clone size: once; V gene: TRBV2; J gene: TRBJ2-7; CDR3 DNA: TGTGCCAGCACTGGGGACTACGAGCAGTACTTC; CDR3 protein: CASTGDYEQYF
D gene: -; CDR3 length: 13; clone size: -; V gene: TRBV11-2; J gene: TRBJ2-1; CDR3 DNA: TGTGCCAGCAGCCGATGGAACTACAATGAGCAGTTCTTC; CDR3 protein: CASSRWNYNEQFF
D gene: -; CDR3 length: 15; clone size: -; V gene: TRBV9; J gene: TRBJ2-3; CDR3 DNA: TGTGCCAGCAGCGTAGCAGCGAGGGGCACAGATACGCAGTATTTT; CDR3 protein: CASSVAARGTDTQYF
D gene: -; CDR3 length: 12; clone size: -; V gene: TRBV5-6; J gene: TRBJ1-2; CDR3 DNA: TGTGCCAGCAGCTTGCAGCGCTATGGCTACACCTTC; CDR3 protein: CASSLQRYGYTF
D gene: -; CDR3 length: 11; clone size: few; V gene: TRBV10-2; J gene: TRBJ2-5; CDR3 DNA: TGCGCCAGCAGTGAGTTGGAGACCCAGTACTTC; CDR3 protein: CASSELETQYF
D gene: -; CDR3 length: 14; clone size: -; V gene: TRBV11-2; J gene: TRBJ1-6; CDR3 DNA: TGTGCCAGCAGCTTACTGGGGGATAATTCACCCCTCCACTTT; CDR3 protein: CASSLLGDNSPLHF
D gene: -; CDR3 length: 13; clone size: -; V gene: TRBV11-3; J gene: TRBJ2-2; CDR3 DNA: TGTGCCAGCAGCCCGACAGGATACGGGGAGCTGTTTTTT; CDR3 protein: CASSPTGYGELFF
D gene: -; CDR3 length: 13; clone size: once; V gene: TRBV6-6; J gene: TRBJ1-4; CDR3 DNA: TGTGCCAGCAGTGGGATGACTAATGAAAAACTGTTTTTT; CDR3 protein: CASSGMTNEKLFF
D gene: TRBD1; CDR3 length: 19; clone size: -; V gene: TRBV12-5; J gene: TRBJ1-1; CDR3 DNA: TGTGCTAGTGGTTTGGTACCTCGGGGGACAGCTTCCATGAACACTGAAGCTTTCTTT; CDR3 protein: CASGLVPRGTASMNTEAFF
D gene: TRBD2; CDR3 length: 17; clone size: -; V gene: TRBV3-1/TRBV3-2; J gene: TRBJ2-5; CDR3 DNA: TGTGCCAGCAGCCAAGCCGCACTAGCGGGGGGAGGGGAGACCCAGTACTTC; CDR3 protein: CASSQAALAGGGETQYF
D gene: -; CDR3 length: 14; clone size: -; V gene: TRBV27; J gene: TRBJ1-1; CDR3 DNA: TGTGCCAGCAGTTTACGGGGGGCTGGCACTGAAGCTTTCTTT; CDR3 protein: CASSLRGAGTEAFF
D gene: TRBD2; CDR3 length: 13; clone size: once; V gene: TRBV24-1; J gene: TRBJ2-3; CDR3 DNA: TGTGCCACCAGTGGAGCGGGGGGAGATACGCAGTATTTT; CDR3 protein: CATSGAGGDTQYF